This TCR beta chain was captured in a study of T cell changes during pregnancy in multiple sclerosis. The assay was immunoSEQ multiplex PCR, and TCRdb's table has in-frame clones only and misses some. The repertoire holds some 40,000 clones, with roughly 90% as singletons. This CDR3 region has 13 residues. CDR1 SGHTA and CDR2 FQGNSA come from the germline V gene. Trimming shortened V by 7 bases and J by 12 bases, and 19 bases separated the two germline ends. Specimen: CD4+ T cells from peripheral blood mononuclear cells, collected before pregnancy. The clonotype comes from a female donor with multiple sclerosis, enrolled in a pregnancy study. The chain recombines TRBV7-2 with TRBJ2-1, with a possible D match to TRBD1 (6 bases). CDR3 region: CASTTQRTRGQFF. The CDR3 DNA reads as TGTGCCAGCACCACACAAAGGACCAGGGGGCAGTTCTTC.